Listed here are 20 T cell receptor beta chains from one sample, sequenced in a study of blood T cells in healthy people across ages. A second PCR, run for about 7 to 11 cycles, used a sample-barcoded 5' primer plus a J-beta primer mix. Each CDR3 protein is one row after TCRdb ran MiXCR on the 5' RACE reads. The sample lists almost 1 million distinct CDR3 sequences, about 51% seen once, with roughly a fifth in the top ten. Sample: blood. These receptors all stem from a woman aged 60-70 years in good health.

V and J are TRBV7-7 and TRBJ2-7; D uncertain. Germline V gene lookup returns CDR1 SSHAT and CDR2 FNYEAQ (reference sequence). The CDR3 has 14 amino acids. With 5 bases removed from V and 0 bases from J, the gap between germline ends came to 11 bases. The chain's CDR3 is CASSRHIDSYEQYF. In DNA, the CDR3 is TGTGCCAGCAGCCGTCACATCGACTCCTACGAGCAGTACTTC.

This clonotype turned up a few times. The gene calls are TRBV6-5 and TRBJ2-1, with D unresolved. The CDR3 is 14 residues long. Per the germline V gene, CDR1 is MNHEY and CDR2 is SVGAGI. V dropped 2 bases and J dropped 7 bases, with 12 bases sitting between them. CDR3 DNA sequence: TGTGCCAGCAGTTACCTGCCCCTAGGTAATGAGCAGTTCTTC. The encoded protein is CASSYLPLGNEQFF.

This clonotype was seen only a few times. The V gene is TRBV7-9, the J gene TRBJ2-7, with TRBD1 matching 9 bases. Trimming took 5 bases from V and 0 from J; bases not matched to a gene: 5. Germline V lookup: CDR1 SEHNR, CDR2 FQNEAQ (reference sequence). This CDR3 is built from 15 residues. The CDR3 protein is CASSHPGQGSYEQYF. DNA for the CDR3: TGTGCCAGCAGCCACCCGGGACAGGGCTCCTACGAGCAGTACTTC.

V is TRBV7-6 and J is TRBJ1-5; 9 nucleotides align to TRBD1. Germline CDR1 SGHVS, CDR2 FNYEAQ. V shed 8 bases and J 2 bases; nucleotides not matched to a gene: 10. The CDR3 is 16 residues long. CDR3 amino acids: CASGARDRAGNQPQHF. The CDR3 DNA sequence: TGTGCCAGCGGCGCCCGGGACAGGGCAGGCAATCAGCCCCAGCATTTT.

This clonotype was recorded only once. The chain carries TRBV2 and TRBJ2-3; the D gene is possibly TRBD2 (5 bases). The germline V gene encodes CDR1 SNHLY and CDR2 FYNNEI. The CDR3 is made up of 13 amino acids. Trimming shortened V by 7 bases and J by 2 bases, and 10 bases separated the two germline ends. Here the CDR3 reads CASTEENTDTQYF. The CDR3 DNA reads TGTGCCAGCACGGAGGAGAACACAGATACGCAGTATTTT.

This clonotype was seen many times. V is TRBV12-3 or TRBV12-4 and J is TRBJ1-1; tentatively, D is TRBD1 (5 bases). The ends were cut back, 5 bases at V and 11 bases at J, with 15 bases in the middle. The CDR3 sequence is 12 residues long. The CDR3 nucleotides are TGTGCCAGCAGTCCGGGACGCAGGGATGCTTTCTTT. This codes for CASSPGRRDAFF.

This clonotype was found a few times. The chain has TRBV27 and TRBJ2-7; tentative D call: TRBD2 (6 bases). Germline V gives CDR1 MNHEY, CDR2 SMNVEV (reference sequence). V lost 5 bases and J lost 5, with 22 bases in between. This CDR3 has 16 amino acids. In DNA form, the CDR3 reads TGTGCCAGCAGTACCGGGACTCCGAGATTCCCTGACGAGCAGTACTTC. It codes for CASSTGTPRFPDEQYF.

V and J are TRBV12-3 or TRBV12-4 and TRBJ2-1; 12 bases agree with TRBD2. The V segment lost 8 bases and the J segment 3 bases; nucleotides outside the gene matches: 8. This CDR3 comprises 16 residues. The CDR3 DNA is TGTGCCAGCTCACCCTCTAGCGGGAGGGTCTACAATGAGCAGTTCTTC. Protein: CASSPSSGRVYNEQFF.

In the case of this clonotype: Its ends do not fully match the called genes, so a read error is possible. This sequence joins TRBV4-1 and TRBJ2-1; possibly TRBD1 for D (5 bases). This CDR3 region has 15 residues. The germline V gene has CDR1 MGHRA and CDR2 YSYEKL. The CDR3 DNA follows: TGCGCCAGCAGCCAAGACCAGGGTTCCTACGATGAGCAGTTCTTC. Encoded protein: CASSQDQGSYDEQFF.

The chain employs TRBV18 and TRBJ2-3; TRBD1 agrees at 12 bases. The CDR3 has 15 residues. CDR1 is KGHSH and CDR2 is LQKENI in the germline V gene. The V segment lost 6 bases and the J segment 5 bases; nucleotides outside the gene matches: 6. Here the CDR3 reads CASSLGTGGVDTQYF. The CDR3 DNA sequence: TGTGCCAGCTCCCTCGGGACAGGGGGCGTAGATACGCAGTATTTT.

The chain uses TRBV6-1 and TRBJ1-5; maybe TRBD1 (5 bases). The CDR3 loop spans 18 amino acids. V dropped 5 bases and J dropped 0 bases, with 20 bases sitting between them. From germline, CDR1 is MNHNS and CDR2 SASEGT. As DNA, the CDR3 is TGTGCCAGCAGTAGGAAATTTCGGGGGGTTGGTAGCAATCAGCCCCAGCATTTT. Encoded protein: CASSRKFRGVGSNQPQHF.

The sample holds a few counts of this clonotype. This chain uses TRBV20-1 with TRBJ1-6; the D is unclear. The CDR3 length is 14 residues. Germline V gene sequence: CDR1 DFQATT, CDR2 SNEGSKA (reference sequence). With 3 bases removed from V and 9 bases from J, the gap between germline ends came to 15 bases. The CDR3 nucleotides read TGCAGTGCTAGGGGCCCGAGGGTTACTTCACCCCTCCACTTT. Translated: CSARGPRVTSPLHF.

This chain links TRBV7-2 with TRBJ2-7, with D unclear. Germline V CDR1 and CDR2: SGHTA, FQGNSA. The V end was cut by 7 bases, the J end by 4 bases, with 14 bases between. The CDR3 length is 13 residues. CDR3 in DNA: TGTGCCAGCACCACCCCGGGCAGATACGAGCAGTACTTC. Translating it yields CASTTPGRYEQYF.

This clonotype was counted ten times or more. The CDR3 sequence: CASRGLTDTQYF. The DNA of the CDR3 is TGTGCCAGCCGAGGGCTCACAGATACGCAGTATTTT. The chain carries TRBV12-3 or TRBV12-4 and TRBJ2-3, with D maybe TRBD2 (5 bases). The V and J ends lost 8 bases and 2 bases respectively, with 8 bases between them. This CDR3 has 12 residues.

CDR3 in amino acids: CASRDPTGTGHREQYF. CDR3 nucleotide sequence: TGCGCCAGCAGAGACCCCACCGGGACAGGGCACCGCGAGCAGTACTTC. V is TRBV4-1 and J is TRBJ2-7; 9 bases agree with TRBD1. V gave up 6 bases and J gave up 6 bases; unmatched junction bases: 15. CDR1 MGHRA and CDR2 YSYEKL come from the germline V gene. The CDR3 spans 16 residues.

This clonotype came up many times. J is TRBJ2-4 and V is TRBV6-2 or TRBV6-3; 9 bases align to TRBD2. In germline, CDR1 is MNHEY, CDR2 SVGEGT. The CDR3 is 16 amino acids. V dropped 4 bases and J dropped 8; count of bases not matched to a gene: 12. The CDR3 is CASSSPSGNALDIQYF. The CDR3 DNA reads TGTGCCAGCAGTTCGCCTAGCGGGAACGCCTTGGACATTCAGTACTTC.

This clonotype showed up just once. The chain recombines TRBV30 with TRBJ1-2; D not certain. V was pared by 0 bases and J by 5 bases, with 10 bases between. This CDR3 is built from 13 residues. Germline lookup yields CDR1 GTSNPN and CDR2 SVGIG (reference sequence). DNA for the CDR3: TGTGCCTGGAGTGTGGGCCTTGGATATGGCTACACCTTC. This translates into CAWSVGLGYGYTF.

V gene TRBV12-3 or TRBV12-4 combines with J gene TRBJ1-1; TRBD1 agrees at 7 bases. The length of the CDR3 is 13 residues. V was pared by 4 bases and J by 4 bases, with 3 bases of the junction left unmatched. The CDR3 DNA reads as TGTGCCAGCAGTTGGCAGGGGGGCACTGAAGCTTTCTTT. Residues: CASSWQGGTEAFF.

The genes are TRBV7-2 and TRBJ2-5, with a weak D call TRBD2 (5 bases). Between the trimmed V and J ends, which lost 4 bases and 5 bases, there was a span of 14 bases. CDR3 length equals 14 residues. The germline V gene encodes CDR1 SGHTA and CDR2 FQGNSA. In DNA, the CDR3 is TGTGCCAGCAGCTCAGGAGGAGGACGGGAGACCCAGTACTTC. This gives the protein CASSSGGGRETQYF.

V is TRBV15 and J is TRBJ2-7, with 9 positions matching TRBD2. This CDR3 has 15 amino acids. Looked up from germline, CDR1 is LNHNV and CDR2 is YYDKDF (reference sequence). V dropped 5 bases and J dropped 3; count of bases not matched to a gene: 8. The CDR3 loop reads CATSSQREDRYEQYF. CDR3 bases: TGTGCCACCAGCTCACAGCGGGAGGATCGCTACGAGCAGTACTTC.